This T cell receptor beta chain was recovered during a study of T cell responses to AZD1222 COVID-19 vaccine. Germline V gives CDR1 LNHDA, CDR2 SQIVND (reference sequence). V was pared by 0 bases and J by 3 bases, with 15 bases between. The CDR3 has 17 amino acids. The method was immunoSEQ multiplex PCR; TCRdb's version includes in-frame clones alone and lacks a portion of them. Seen here are around 100,000 clones, about 90% observed once, and the top ten hold roughly 9.1%. Concerning this clone: Antigen specificity is unknown.

General study points: Only five or six individuals given AZD1222 were seropositive at baseline. Spike-spanning, vaccine-associated CD4 TCRs were dominant at 160-218 and 743-854. Donors skewed white British and female; clonal diversity was possibly underestimated. Reports say nearly half of spike-specific TCRs go after unmutated variant regions.

The specimen was peripheral blood, collected on day 0 of AZD1222 vaccination. The receptor's source is an adult in good health. J is TRBJ1-5 and V is TRBV19; a weak D match, TRBD1 (5 bases). The CDR3 DNA follows: TGTGCCAGTAGTATAGATCCGTCAGGGCCCCCCAATCAGCCCCAGCATTTT. Translation: CASSIDPSGPPNQPQHF.